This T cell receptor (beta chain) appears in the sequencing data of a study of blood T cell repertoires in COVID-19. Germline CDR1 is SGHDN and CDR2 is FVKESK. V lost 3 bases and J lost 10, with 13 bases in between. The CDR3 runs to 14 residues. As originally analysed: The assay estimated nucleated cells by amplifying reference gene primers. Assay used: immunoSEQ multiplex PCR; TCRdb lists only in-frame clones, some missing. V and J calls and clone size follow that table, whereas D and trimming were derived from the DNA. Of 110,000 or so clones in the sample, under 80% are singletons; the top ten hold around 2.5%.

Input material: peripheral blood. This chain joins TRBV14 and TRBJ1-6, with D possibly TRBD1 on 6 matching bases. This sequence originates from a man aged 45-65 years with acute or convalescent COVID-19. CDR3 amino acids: CASSHQGINSPLHF. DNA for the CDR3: TGTGCCAGCAGCCACCAGGGGATAAACTCACCCCTCCACTTT.